The 16 T cell receptor beta chains presented below share a single source sample, sequenced in a study of CD8+ T cells in alopecia areata. Sequencing relied on a cDNA template that was reverse transcribed from extracted RNA. Here immunoSEQ multiplex PCR was the method, and the copy in TCRdb shows in-frame clones only, minus some. The profile covers roughly 110,000 clones, with 84% appearing a single time and over 20% taken by the ten largest. Described treatment: oral pan-JAK inhibitor, 5-10 mg twice daily. This specimen was CD8+ T cells sorted from blood, taken at week 24, from a patient treated with tofacitinib. The receptors were gathered from a human donor with alopecia areata.

The chain has TRBV6-1 and TRBJ2-7; 10 bases align to TRBD1. CDR1 is MNHNS, CDR2 SASEGT, per germline. There are 15 residues in the CDR3. The V segment lost 4 bases and the J segment 3 bases; nucleotides outside the gene matches: 6. The CDR3, as DNA: TGTGCCAGCAGTGCCCAGGGACAGGGGAACTACGAGCAGTACTTC. It yields the protein CASSAQGQGNYEQYF.

The chain couples TRBV6-5 to TRBJ2-7, with no clear D. The germline V gene encodes CDR1 MNHEY and CDR2 SVGAGI. Trimming left V 0 bases short and J 2 bases short, with 11 bases between. This CDR3 is built from 15 residues. The CDR3 nucleotides are TGTGCCAGCAGTTACTCAGCAGACGTAACCTACGAGCAGTACTTC. Its protein is CASSYSADVTYEQYF.

V gene TRBV29-1 combines with J gene TRBJ1-1; no reliable D call. The V gene lost 4 bases and the J gene lost 1 base, with 13 bases spanning the gap. Per the germline V gene, CDR1 is SQVTM and CDR2 is ANQGSEA. This CDR3 comprises 14 residues. CDR3 bases: TGCAGCGTTGGGGCAGAATTCACGAACACTGAAGCTTTCTTT. This gives the protein CSVGAEFTNTEAFF.

The rearrangement links TRBV29-1 to TRBJ2-5; perhaps D is TRBD1 or TRBD2 (6 bases each). This CDR3 is built from 12 residues. From germline, CDR1 is SQVTM and CDR2 ANQGSEA. Trimming shortened V by 1 base and J by 7 bases, and 10 bases separated the two germline ends. The CDR3 DNA follows: TGCAGCGTTGAAGGGGGGGCGGGGACCCAGTACTTC. It is translated as CSVEGGAGTQYF.

The chain is built from TRBV19 and TRBJ1-2, with 9 bases matching TRBD1. The CDR3 runs to 15 residues. Germline V gene sequence: CDR1 LNHDA, CDR2 SQIVND (reference sequence). V lost 2 bases and J lost 4; bases outside the gene matches: 5. As DNA, the CDR3 is TGTGCCAGTAGTATAACGACAGGGGGAAGCTATGGCTACACCTTC. Translating gives CASSITTGGSYGYTF.

This clone was detected a few times. CDR3 DNA sequence: TGCAGCGTTGAAGGGGAGATCATTTCAACGCAGTATTTT. This codes for CSVEGEIISTQYF. V gene TRBV29-1 combines with J gene TRBJ2-3; D may be TRBD2 (5 bases). CDR1 and CDR2 (germline): SQVTM, ANQGSEA. With 1 base removed from V and 9 bases from J, the gap between germline ends came to 14 bases. The CDR3 length is 13 residues.

The chain carries TRBV19 and TRBJ2-7; TRBD1 agrees at 8 bases. With V trimmed by 5 bases and J by 2 bases, 8 bases remained unmatched. The germline gives CDR1 LNHDA, CDR2 SQIVND (reference sequence). The length of the CDR3 is 15 residues. CDR3: CASSVRDRPTYEQYF. CDR3 nucleotides: TGTGCCAGTAGTGTCCGGGACAGGCCCACCTACGAGCAGTACTTC.

This clone was picked up a small number of times. The chain uses TRBV29-1 and TRBJ2-7; 8 nucleotides line up with TRBD1. Germline trimming cut 8 bases from V and 0 bases from J; bases unmatched to any gene: 3. Germline assignment: CDR1 SQVTM and CDR2 ANQGSEA. The CDR3 has 12 residues. DNA of the CDR3: TGCAGCACAACAGGGGGCTCCTACGAGCAGTACTTC. It codes for CSTTGGSYEQYF.

This chain connects TRBV10-2 to TRBJ2-7, with D possibly being TRBD2 (5 bases). V was cut by 2 bases and J by 4 bases, with 12 bases left in between. The CDR3 has 14 amino acids. Germline V CDR1 and CDR2: WSHSY, SAAADI. The CDR3 is CASSEKRVRYEQYF. CDR3 sequence (DNA): TGCGCCAGCAGTGAGAAGAGGGTTCGGTACGAGCAGTACTTC.

The J gene is TRBJ2-1, the V gene TRBV29-1, with D perhaps TRBD2 (5 bases). V shed 0 bases and J shed 4 bases, with 16 bases lying between them. The CDR3 is 16 residues long. Germline loops: CDR1 SQVTM, CDR2 ANQGSEA. CDR3 nucleotides: TGCAGCGTTGAAGATCAATTTCTCGGGAAATACAATGAGCAGTTCTTC. Translated: CSVEDQFLGKYNEQFF.

The gene calls are TRBV29-1 and TRBJ2-1; TRBD2 matches 10 bases. The CDR3 is 16 residues long. After removal of 2 bases from V and 5 bases from J, the junction contained 9 bases not matched to a gene. In germline, CDR1 is SQVTM, CDR2 ANQGSEA. DNA for the CDR3: TGCAGCGTTGAACGTTACGGACTAGCGGAAAACAATGAGCAGTTCTTC. Its translation is CSVERYGLAENNEQFF.

This clone was recorded a few times. The chain combines TRBV6-1 with TRBJ1-4; TRBD1 aligns across 7 bases. CDR3 length equals 16 residues. V trimming: 0 bases; J trimming: 3 bases; junction bases outside the gene matches: 4. Germline CDR1 reads MNHNS; CDR2 reads SASEGT. CDR3 residues: CASSEAHGTANEKLFF. The DNA for the CDR3 is TGTGCCAGCAGTGAAGCCCACGGGACAGCTAATGAAAAACTGTTTTTT.

The sample holds a few counts of this clone. CDR3 bases: TGTGCCAGTAGTATGACAGATACGCAGTATTTT. This encodes CASSMTDTQYF. This chain connects TRBV19 to TRBJ2-3, with unresolved D. There are 11 residues in the CDR3. V was cut by 3 bases and J by 3 bases, with 1 base left in between. The V gene's germline CDR1 is LNHDA and CDR2 SQIVND (reference sequence). Full variable domain (rest looked up from reference TRBV19 and TRBJ2-3): DGGITQSPKYLFRKEGQNVTLSCEQNLNHDAMYWYRQDPGQGLRLIYYSQIVNDFQKGDIAEGYSVSREKKESFPLTVTSAQKNPTAFYLCASSMTDTQYFGPGTRLTVL.

V is TRBV11-2 and J is TRBJ2-1, with 8 bases lining up with TRBD1. The CDR3 totals 15 residues. Germline loops: CDR1 SGHAT, CDR2 FQNNGV. V lost 2 bases to trimming and J lost 4 bases; unmatched junction nucleotides: 4. Here the CDR3 reads CASSLSGGPYNEQFF. The CDR3 DNA sequence: TGTGCCAGCAGCTTATCAGGGGGCCCTTACAATGAGCAGTTCTTC.

This chain connects TRBV4-3 to TRBJ1-2; no clear D gene. Germline CDR1 LGHNA, CDR2 YSLEER. V was cut by 0 bases and J by 1 base, with 6 bases left in between. The CDR3 contains 14 residues. The CDR3 here is CASSQDRGNYGYTF. For the CDR3, the DNA is TGCGCCAGCAGCCAAGATCGGGGTAACTATGGCTACACCTTC.

The chain has TRBV4-1 and TRBJ2-7; D could derive from TRBD1 or TRBD2 (5 bases each). V lost 4 bases and J 3 bases, leaving 19 bases between the germline ends. Germline CDR1 reads MGHRA; CDR2 reads YSYEKL. The CDR3 extends over 16 amino acids. In nucleotides, the CDR3 is TGCGCCAGCAGCCTAAATACGGCCCAGGGAGTCTACGAGCAGTACTTC. Translating gives CASSLNTAQGVYEQYF.